The rows below give T cell receptor beta chains drawn from one sample of a study of blood T cell repertoires in COVID-19. The assay was immunoSEQ multiplex PCR, and TCRdb's table has in-frame clones only and misses some. The sample has approximately 150,000 clones, around 81% seen once. The material sequenced was peripheral blood. All receptors come from a man in his 70s with active or convalescent COVID-19. CDR3s include the opening cysteine and the closing phenylalanine or tryptophan.

length	V	CDR3
17	TRBV7-8	CASSSRTRGKGGGELFF
13	TRBV7-2	CASSLISGNTIYF
15	TRBV28	CASRPNRGTNEKLFF
14	TRBV24-1	CATSVSGKDYGYTF
15	TRBV5-4	CASSSDRGSNNEQFF
12	TRBV2	CASRAGGYGYTF
16	TRBV6-6	CASSYPPGQGISPLHF
15	TRBV7-4	CASSLAQEGYQPQHF
15	TRBV6-5	CASSYGTGGHYEQYF
17	TRBV5-4	CASSFTGTSGFYNEQFF
15	TRBV7-3	CASSPRGGADGELFF
16	TRBV24-1	CATSASGQVNSYEQYF
16	TRBV3-1/TRBV3-2	CASSQGSSSANYGYTF
15	TRBV18	CASSLGGDSYNEQFF
15	TRBV10-1	CASSESGQGPDTQYF
15	TRBV6-1	CASSEGGTHNQPQHF
14	TRBV28	CASIPLSSYNEQFF
14	TRBV5-4	CASSWGQPNEKLFF
17	TRBV2	CASTRTSGRFSAETQYF
16	TRBV24-1	CATSDGTGANTGELFF
18	TRBV9	CASSRQPPTGWSGNTIYF
17	TRBV9	CASSPRGGGINTGELFF
15	TRBV18	CASSYGLGVYNEQFF
11	TRBV20-1	CSASERVWAFF
13	TRBV7-6	CASSLGLDYEQYF
15	TRBV6-2/TRBV6-3	CASSYNWQGSYEQYF
17	TRBV7-9	CASSSLGVWDMAYEQYF
14	TRBV6-2/TRBV6-3	CASSYSTEQETQYF
17	TRBV3-1/TRBV3-2	CASSQARGRSSGEKLFF
13	TRBV9	CASSVPGRVGYTF
15	TRBV25-1	CASSEYRPLSDEQYF
14	TRBV28	CASDSTGARGGSFF
14	TRBV20-1	CSASMGAPNYGYTF
15	TRBV2	CASSQWTGAQETQYF
16	TRBV18	CASSPTTTSGTYEQYF
15	TRBV6-1	CASSEGAAGDYGYTF
12	TRBV7-9	CASSLTGNTIYF
15	TRBV6-4	CASSNLAGAYNEQFF
16	TRBV7-9	CASSGPGTGGEDTQYF
16	TRBV11-2	CASSALGTGYTDTQYF
13	TRBV7-8	CASSLEGWEPQHF
14	TRBV7-3	CASSPGQGHTEAFF
14	TRBV7-3	CASSFSGTVGEQFF
14	TRBV7-3	CASSATGTGGEQYF
14	TRBV18	CASSPQGPPEKLFF
14	TRBV6-6	CASSQGSPNEKLFF
12	TRBV12-3/TRBV12-4	CASSFDTIEAFF
13	TRBV2	CASSDGTNYGYTF
15	TRBV2	CASRSNSYLNEKLFF
14	TRBV2	CASSDAWGGETQYF
17	TRBV19	CASSIFPPEATYNEQFF
16	TRBV4-3	CASSHRQGSYNSPLHF
15	TRBV6-5	CASSYFAGGNQPQHF